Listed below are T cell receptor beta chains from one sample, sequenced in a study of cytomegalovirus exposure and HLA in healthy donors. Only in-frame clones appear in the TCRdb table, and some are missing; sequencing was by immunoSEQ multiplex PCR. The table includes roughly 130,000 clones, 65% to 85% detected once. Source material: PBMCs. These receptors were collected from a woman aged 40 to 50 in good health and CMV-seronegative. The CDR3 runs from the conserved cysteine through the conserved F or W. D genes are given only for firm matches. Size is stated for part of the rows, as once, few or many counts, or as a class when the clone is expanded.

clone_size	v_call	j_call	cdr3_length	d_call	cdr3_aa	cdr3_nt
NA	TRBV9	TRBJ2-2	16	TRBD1	CASSVATGKNTGELFF	TGTGCCAGCAGCGTCGCGACAGGGAAGAACACCGGGGAGCTGTTTTTT
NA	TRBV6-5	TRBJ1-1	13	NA	CASISRENTEAFF	TGTGCCAGCATTTCCAGGGAGAACACTGAAGCTTTCTTT
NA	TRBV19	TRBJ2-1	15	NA	CASSIGHSSYNEQFF	TGTGCCAGTAGTATTGGCCACAGCTCCTACAATGAGCAGTTCTTC
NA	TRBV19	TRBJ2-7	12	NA	CASSNQGYEQYF	TGTGCCAGTAGCAATCAGGGCTACGAGCAGTACTTC
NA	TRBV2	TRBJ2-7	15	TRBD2	CASSEASGLSYEQYF	TGTGCCAGCAGTGAGGCTAGCGGCCTCTCCTACGAGCAGTACTTC
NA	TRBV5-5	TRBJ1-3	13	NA	CASSLTGGNTIYF	TGTGCCAGCAGCTTAACAGGCGGAAACACCATATATTTT
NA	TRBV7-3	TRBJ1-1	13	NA	CASRRVGDTEAFF	TGTGCCAGCAGAAGGGTAGGGGACACTGAAGCTTTCTTT
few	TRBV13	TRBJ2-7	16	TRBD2	CASSMGLAGANYEQYF	TGTGCCAGCAGCATGGGACTAGCGGGAGCGAACTACGAGCAGTACTTC
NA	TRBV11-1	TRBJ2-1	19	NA	CASSQGGGGALGSYNEQFF	TGTGCCAGCAGCCAAGGCGGCGGAGGGGCCCTCGGCTCCTACAATGAGCAGTTCTTC
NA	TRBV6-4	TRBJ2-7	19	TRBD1	CASINKLVPGDRQAYEQYF	TGTGCCAGCATCAATAAACTCGTGCCAGGGGACAGACAAGCCTACGAGCAGTACTTC
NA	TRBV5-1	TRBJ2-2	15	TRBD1	CASSIVTGTTGELFF	TGCGCCAGCAGCATAGTGACAGGGACCACCGGGGAGCTGTTTTTT
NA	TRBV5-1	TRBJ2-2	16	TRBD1	CASSTRGNRGAGELFF	TGCGCCAGCAGCACCCGAGGGAACAGGGGGGCCGGGGAGCTGTTTTTT
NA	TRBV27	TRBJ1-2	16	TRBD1	CASSSPRTGRNYGYTF	TGTGCCAGCAGTTCCCCGCGGACAGGAAGAAACTATGGCTACACCTTC
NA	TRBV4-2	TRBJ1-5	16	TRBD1	CASSQRGQASNQPQHF	TGTGCCAGCAGCCAGAGGGGACAGGCTAGCAATCAGCCCCAGCATTTT
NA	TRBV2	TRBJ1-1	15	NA	CASRRGRGPNTEAFF	TGTGCCAGCAGAAGAGGAAGAGGCCCGAACACTGAAGCTTTCTTT
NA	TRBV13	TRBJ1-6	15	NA	CASSLRQAMNSPLHF	TGTGCCAGCAGCTTAAGGCAGGCGATGAATTCACCCCTCCACTTT
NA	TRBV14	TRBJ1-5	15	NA	CASSQPQACNQPQHF	TGTGCCAGCAGCCAACCCCAGGCCTGCAATCAGCCCCAGCATTTT
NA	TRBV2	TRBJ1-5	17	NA	CASSAFRTTGSNQPQHF	TGTGCCAGCAGCGCCTTTAGGACGACAGGCAGCAATCAGCCCCAGCATTTT
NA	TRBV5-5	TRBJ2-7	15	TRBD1	CASSVTGTGVGEQYF	TGTGCCAGCAGCGTAACCGGGACAGGGGTGGGTGAGCAGTACTTC
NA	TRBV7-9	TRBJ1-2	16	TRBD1	CASSAGQGLLEYGYTF	TGTGCCAGCAGCGCGGGACAGGGACTCTTGGAATATGGCTACACCTTC
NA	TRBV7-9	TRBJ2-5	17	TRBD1	CASSLQRVGTGQETQYF	TGTGCCAGCAGCTTACAACGGGTAGGGACAGGGCAAGAGACCCAGTACTTC
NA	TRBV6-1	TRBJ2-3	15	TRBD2	CASSHSGLATDTQYF	TGTGCCAGCTCCCACTCAGGACTAGCGACAGATACGCAGTATTTT
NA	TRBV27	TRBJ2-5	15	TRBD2	CASSFGSGHGETQYF	TGTGCCAGCAGTTTTGGTAGCGGGCATGGAGAGACCCAGTACTTC
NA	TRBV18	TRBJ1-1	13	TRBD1	CASSPGTGRGAFF	TGTGCCAGCTCACCGGGGACAGGGCGAGGAGCTTTCTTT
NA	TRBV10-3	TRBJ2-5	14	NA	CAISDMGGQETQYF	TGTGCCATCAGTGATATGGGGGGCCAAGAGACCCAGTACTTC
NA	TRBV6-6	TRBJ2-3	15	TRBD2	CASSYGRAFTDTQYF	TGTGCCAGCAGTTACGGGAGGGCCTTCACAGATACGCAGTATTTT
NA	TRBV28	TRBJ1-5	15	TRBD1	CASSPGQAQSQPQHF	TGTGCCAGCAGTCCCGGACAGGCGCAATCTCAGCCCCAGCATTTT
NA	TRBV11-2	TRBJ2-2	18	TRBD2	CASSFPTSGRENTGELFF	TGTGCCAGCAGCTTCCCGACTAGCGGGAGGGAGAACACCGGGGAGCTGTTTTTT
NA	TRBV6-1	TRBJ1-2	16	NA	CASSDYEAVGLYGYTF	TGTGCCAGCAGTGATTATGAGGCAGTAGGTCTCTATGGCTACACCTTC
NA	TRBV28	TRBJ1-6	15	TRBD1	CASSLIDRDGSPLHF	TGTGCCAGCAGTTTAATCGACAGGGACGGCTCACCCCTCCACTTT
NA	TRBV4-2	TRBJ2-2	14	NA	CASSQDRVRGELFF	TGTGCCAGCAGCCAAGACAGGGTTCGCGGGGAGCTGTTTTTT
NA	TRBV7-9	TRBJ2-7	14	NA	CASSHLLGTDEQYF	TGTGCCAGCAGCCACCTTCTAGGAACGGACGAGCAGTACTTC
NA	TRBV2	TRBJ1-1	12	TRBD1	CASTGVNTEAFF	TGTGCCAGTACAGGGGTTAACACTGAAGCTTTCTTT
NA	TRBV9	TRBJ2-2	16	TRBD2	CASTPWTSGGSGELFF	TGTGCCAGCACCCCTTGGACTAGCGGGGGGAGCGGGGAGCTGTTTTTT
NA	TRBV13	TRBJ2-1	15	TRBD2	CASSLSASGNNEQFF	TGTGCCAGCAGCTTGTCAGCTAGCGGGAACAATGAGCAGTTCTTC
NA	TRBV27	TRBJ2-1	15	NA	CASIPTPPRGDEQFF	TGTGCCAGCATCCCCACGCCGCCCAGGGGCGATGAGCAGTTCTTC
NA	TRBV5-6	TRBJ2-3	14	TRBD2	CASVGGVSTDTQYF	TGTGCCAGCGTCGGGGGGGTAAGCACAGATACGCAGTATTTT
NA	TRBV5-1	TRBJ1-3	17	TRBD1	CASSPRTGAISGNTIYF	TGCGCCAGCAGCCCGAGGACAGGGGCCATCTCTGGAAACACCATATATTTT
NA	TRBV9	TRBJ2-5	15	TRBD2	CASSVSGGAKETQYF	TGTGCCAGCAGCGTATCGGGGGGGGCGAAAGAGACCCAGTACTTC
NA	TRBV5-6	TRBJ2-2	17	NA	CASSSRWLGAGTGELFF	TGTGCCAGCAGCTCCCGGTGGCTAGGGGCAGGAACCGGGGAGCTGTTTTTT
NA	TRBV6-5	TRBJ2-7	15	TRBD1	CASSRDRGHPYEQYF	TGTGCCAGCAGCCGGGACAGGGGGCACCCCTACGAGCAGTACTTC
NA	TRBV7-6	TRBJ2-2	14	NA	CASSLQAGTGELFF	TGTGCCAGCAGCCTACAGGCGGGGACCGGGGAGCTGTTTTTT
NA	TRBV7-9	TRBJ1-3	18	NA	CASSHPLGQGFTGNTIYF	TGTGCCAGCAGCCACCCCCTTGGGCAGGGGTTCACTGGAAACACCATATATTTT
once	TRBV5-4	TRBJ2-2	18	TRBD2	CASSLGGLAGGGSGELFF	TGTGCCAGCAGCTTGGGGGGACTAGCGGGAGGAGGATCCGGGGAGCTGTTTTTT
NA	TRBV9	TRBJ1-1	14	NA	CASSVGLGGTEAFF	TGTGCCAGCAGCGTAGGGCTCGGGGGTACTGAAGCTTTCTTT
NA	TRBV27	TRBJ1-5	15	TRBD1	CASSPGQGLNQPQHF	TGTGCCAGCAGTCCGGGACAGGGCCTCAATCAGCCCCAGCATTTT
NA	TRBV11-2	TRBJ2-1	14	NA	CASSPQGVGGEQFF	TGTGCCAGCAGCCCTCAAGGGGTGGGGGGTGAGCAGTTCTTC
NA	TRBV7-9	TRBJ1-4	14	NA	CASSSDRATEKLFF	TGTGCCAGCAGCTCAGACAGAGCAACTGAAAAACTGTTTTTT
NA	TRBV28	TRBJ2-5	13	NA	CASSQGPRETQYF	TGTGCCAGCAGCCAGGGGCCCCGAGAGACCCAGTACTTC
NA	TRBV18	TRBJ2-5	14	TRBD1	CASSRNRGQETQYF	TGTGCCAGCTCACGGAACAGGGGGCAAGAGACCCAGTACTTC
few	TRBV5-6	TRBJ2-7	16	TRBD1	CASSLTPTGAIYEQYF	TGTGCCAGCAGCCTCACTCCGACAGGGGCAATCTACGAGCAGTACTTC
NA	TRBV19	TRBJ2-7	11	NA	CASSNRFEQYF	TGTGCCAGTAGTAACCGGTTTGAGCAGTACTTC
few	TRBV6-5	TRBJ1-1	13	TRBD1	CASSRQGAAEAFF	TGTGCCAGCAGTCGACAGGGGGCCGCTGAAGCTTTCTTT
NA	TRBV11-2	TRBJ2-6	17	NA	CASSPTGGSPGANVLTF	TGTGCCAGCAGCCCTACTGGAGGTTCCCCTGGGGCCAACGTCCTGACTTTC
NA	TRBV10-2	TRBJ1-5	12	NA	CASSESAQPQHF	TGCGCCAGCAGTGAGTCGGCCCAGCCCCAGCATTTT
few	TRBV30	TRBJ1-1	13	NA	CAWGTYSYTEAFF	TGTGCCTGGGGGACTTATTCATACACTGAAGCTTTCTTT
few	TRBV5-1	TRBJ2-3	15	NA	CASSLGGSGTDTQYF	TGCGCCAGCAGCTTGGGGGGTAGCGGCACAGATACGCAGTATTTT